This passage covers 19 T cell receptor beta chains from one sample sequenced in a study of T cell repertoires in cytomegalovirus infection. TCRdb reprocessed the reads with MiXCR, giving one entry per CDR3 protein. The table includes around 530,000 distinct CDR3 sequences, 26% detected once. Sequenced material: PBMCs. These receptors originate from a human donor in good health (CMV status not recorded). Some clones in this sample may be carry-over from other donors' samples.

The chain uses TRBV3-1 and TRBJ1-1; possibly TRBD1 for D (5 bases). CDR1 and CDR2 from the germline V gene are LGHDT and YNNKEL (reference sequence). Trimming cost V 3 bases and J 1 base, with 12 bases left between them. The CDR3 has 15 amino acids. Here the CDR3 DNA reads TGTGCCAGCAGCCATTCAGGGACGGGGAACACTGAAGCTTTCTTT. Its protein product is CASSHSGTGNTEAFF.

V usage is TRBV11-2 and J usage is TRBJ2-2, with D possibly matching TRBD2 (6 bases). The germline V gene has CDR1 SGHAT and CDR2 FQNNGV. This CDR3 is 12 amino acids long. With 5 bases removed from V and 7 bases from J, the gap between germline ends came to 8 bases. The CDR3 reads CASSRGNGELFF. Here the CDR3 DNA reads TGTGCCAGCAGCCGGGGGAACGGGGAGCTGTTTTTT.

This clonotype was seen many times. The chain carries TRBV11-3 and TRBJ1-1; D is perhaps TRBD1 (6 bases). Per the germline V gene, CDR1 is SGHNT and CDR2 is YENEEA. Trimming cost V 2 bases and J 4 bases, with 17 bases left between them. The CDR3 covers 16 residues. This CDR3 reads CASSLTQGIGGTEAFF. The CDR3 bases are TGTGCCAGCAGCTTAACGCAGGGGATTGGGGGCACTGAAGCTTTCTTT.

The J gene is TRBJ1-1, the V gene TRBV28, with D unresolved. Trimming cost V 2 bases and J 1 base, with 8 bases left between them. The CDR3 consists of 14 residues. Germline assignment: CDR1 MDHEN and CDR2 SYDVKM. The CDR3 nucleotides are TGTGCCAGCAGTTTAATAGCCCGGAACACTGAAGCTTTCTTT. Amino acids: CASSLIARNTEAFF.

This clonotype was observed many times. Here the CDR3 reads CASSLVGRAINTEAFF. CDR3 DNA: TGTGCCAGCAGCTTAGTGGGTAGGGCGATAAACACTGAAGCTTTCTTT. The genes are TRBV7-8 and TRBJ1-1; D ambiguous. CDR3 size: 16 residues. The germline V gene encodes CDR1 SGHVS and CDR2 FQNEAQ. The V and J ends lost 1 base and 2 bases respectively, with 14 bases between them.

J is TRBJ1-5 and V is TRBV10-3; 7 bases agree with TRBD1. With V trimmed by 8 bases and J by 8 bases, 9 bases remained unmatched. The CDR3 extends over 13 amino acids. Germline V gene data show CDR1 as ENHRY and CDR2 as SYGVKD. DNA of the CDR3: TGTGCCATCGCGAGAGGGGGCCGTGAGCCCCAGCATTTT. Amino acid sequence: CAIARGGREPQHF.

This clonotype was counted between two and nine times. The chain combines TRBV7-9 with TRBJ1-5; a possible D gene is TRBD1 (6 bases). Trimming removed 8 bases at V and 4 bases at J, with 9 bases between. The CDR3 length is 12 residues. Per the germline V gene, CDR1 is SEHNR and CDR2 is FQNEAQ (reference sequence). The CDR3 spells CASCQGNQPQHF. The CDR3 DNA sequence: TGTGCCAGCTGCCAGGGGAATCAGCCCCAGCATTTT.

J is TRBJ2-2 and V is TRBV4-2, with D perhaps TRBD1 (5 bases). Trimming left V 5 bases short and J 3 bases short, with 16 bases between. The CDR3 has 16 amino acids. The germline V gene encodes CDR1 LGHNA and CDR2 YNFKEQ. The CDR3, as DNA: TGTGCCAGCAGCGACTTACAGACAGCAGACACCGGGGAGCTGTTTTTT. It encodes CASSDLQTADTGELFF.

This clonotype showed up many times. V gene TRBV7-8 combines with J gene TRBJ1-4; D call uncertain. The V end lost 3 bases, the J end lost 7 bases, and 15 bases lay between the germline ends. CDR1 SGHVS and CDR2 FQNEAQ come from the germline V gene. The CDR3 consists of 15 residues. This CDR3 reads CASSFSLIGGEKLFF. The CDR3 region has the DNA TGTGCCAGCAGCTTTTCCCTCATAGGTGGTGAAAAACTGTTTTTT.

In this sample, this clonotype turned up many times. V gene TRBV7-6 combines with J gene TRBJ2-3; no clear D gene. Germline V lookup: CDR1 SGHVS, CDR2 FNYEAQ. The V end was cut by 5 bases, the J end by 6 bases, with 12 bases between. This CDR3 is 13 amino acids long. DNA of the CDR3: TGTGCCAGCAGCCAGGACCTAAGGGATACGCAGTATTTT. Protein product: CASSQDLRDTQYF.

The chain is built from TRBV19 and TRBJ2-5; 12 nucleotides align to TRBD2. The CDR3 runs to 15 residues. V shed 10 bases, J shed 2 bases, and the junction held 8 bases outside the gene matches. Looked up from germline, CDR1 is LNHDA and CDR2 is SQIVND (reference sequence). The CDR3, as DNA: TGTGCCACTACGCCTAGCGGGAGGGTACAAGAGACCCAGTACTTC. Translated, it gives CATTPSGRVQETQYF.

The genes are TRBV5-1 and TRBJ2-3, with D unclear. Germline V CDR1 and CDR2: SGHRS, YFSETQ. V lost 4 bases to trimming and J lost 4 bases, with 13 bases between them. The CDR3 extends over 14 amino acids. CDR3 in amino acids: CASSPGSTADTQYF. CDR3 sequence (DNA): TGCGCCAGCAGCCCTGGCTCTACGGCAGATACGCAGTATTTT.

This clonotype was counted between two and nine times. The chain joins TRBV6-6 to TRBJ2-3; D remains unclear. Germline CDR1 reads MNHNY; CDR2 reads SVGAGI (reference sequence). The CDR3 contains 11 residues. The germline V and J ends were trimmed by 8 bases and 5 bases, with 8 bases remaining between them. CDR3 nucleotide sequence: TGTGCCAGCGTTATGCAAGATACGCAGTATTTT. Translating gives CASVMQDTQYF.

CDR3: CASSPGRGINTYEQYV. CDR3 nucleotides: TGTGCCAGCAGCCCCGGAAGGGGGATCAACACCTACGAGCAGTACGTC. This chain connects TRBV7-2 to TRBJ2-7, with D possibly being TRBD1 (6 bases). CDR1 and CDR2 (germline): SGHTA, FQGNSA. CDR3 length equals 16 residues. Trimming took 5 bases from V and 2 from J, leaving 19 bases between them.

The gene calls are TRBV19 and TRBJ2-3; no clear D. The V end lost 3 bases, the J end lost 2 bases, and 21 bases lay between the germline ends. Germline CDR1 LNHDA, CDR2 SQIVND (reference sequence). This CDR3 contains 18 residues. CDR3 residues: CASSITFGGPLDTDTQYF. Here the CDR3 DNA reads TGTGCCAGTAGTATCACGTTCGGCGGCCCGCTCGACACAGATACGCAGTATTTT.

The table lists this clonotype with a few counts. The genes are TRBV7-2 and TRBJ1-2; D gene ambiguous. The ends were cut back, 6 bases at V and 3 bases at J, with 11 bases in the middle. This CDR3 spans 13 amino acids. Per germline, CDR1 SGHTA and CDR2 FQGNSA. The chain's CDR3 is CASSPSQDYGYTF. CDR3 bases: TGTGCCAGCAGTCCATCCCAGGACTATGGCTACACCTTC.

The rearrangement joins TRBV18 to TRBJ2-3, with D perhaps matching TRBD2 (6 bases). V lost 4 bases, J lost 2 bases, and 10 bases lay in between. Germline CDR1 reads KGHSH; CDR2 reads LQKENI. The CDR3 covers 14 residues. The CDR3 is CASSRDLFTDTQYF. In DNA, the CDR3 is TGTGCCAGCTCACGGGACTTGTTCACAGATACGCAGTATTTT.

This clonotype was counted only a few times. The genes are TRBV30 and TRBJ1-1, with TRBD1 matching over 8 bases. The V segment lost 1 base and the J segment 5 bases; nucleotides outside the gene matches: 3. Germline loops: CDR1 GTSNPN, CDR2 SVGIG (reference sequence). The CDR3 consists of 13 residues. For the CDR3, the DNA is TGTGCCTGGAGTGGACAGGGGATAACTGAAGCTTTCTTT. This encodes CAWSGQGITEAFF. The full variable domain, completed using reference TRBV30 and TRBJ1-1, is SQTIHQWPATLVQPVGSPLSLECTVEGTSNPNLYWYRQAAGRGLQLLFYSVGIGQISSEVPQNLSASRPQDRQFILSSKKLLLSDSGFYLCAWSGQGITEAFFGQGTRLTVV.

The chain employs TRBV5-6 and TRBJ1-1; D uncertain. CDR1 SGHDT and CDR2 YYEEEE come from the germline V gene. The CDR3 has 16 residues. Trimming removed 0 bases from V and 4 bases from J, with 16 bases in between. CDR3 nucleotide sequence: TGTGCCAGCAGCTTGGTAGAACGCATTTTAGGCACTGAAGCTTTCTTT. Translated: CASSLVERILGTEAFF.